The 3 T cell receptor beta chains below were found in one sample sequenced in a study of CD8+ T cells in alopecia areata. RNA extraction was followed by reverse transcription into cDNA, which acted as the sequencing template. This table comes from immunoSEQ multiplex PCR, and its TCRdb copy is limited to in-frame clones, with some not included. The sample includes hundreds of thousands of clones, about 53% of them seen just once. Material: CD4+ T cells sorted from blood, obtained at week 0. The receptor set was obtained from a human donor with alopecia areata.

The chain couples TRBV30 to TRBJ2-7; D ambiguous. The length of the CDR3 is 14 residues. CDR1 is GTSNPN and CDR2 is SVGIG in the germline V gene (reference sequence). The V end lost 0 bases, the J end lost 7 bases, and 16 bases lay between the germline ends. The DNA of the CDR3 is TGTGCCTGGAGTGTAGAGGCGTCGATTGGGGAGCAGTACTTC. It is translated as CAWSVEASIGEQYF.

V usage is TRBV2 and J usage is TRBJ1-1, with unresolved D. CDR1 is SNHLY and CDR2 is FYNNEI in the germline V gene. The CDR3 is 12 amino acids. With 2 bases removed from V and 5 bases from J, the gap between germline ends came to 6 bases. Here the CDR3 reads CASSERGTEAFF. In DNA, the CDR3 is TGTGCCAGCAGTGAAAGAGGGACTGAAGCTTTCTTT.

V gene TRBV4-2 combines with J gene TRBJ1-1, with D maybe TRBD1 (6 bases). Germline CDR1 and CDR2: LGHNA and YNFKEQ. Trimming cost V 0 bases and J 3 bases, with 11 bases left between them. The CDR3 length is 15 residues. The CDR3 is CASSQEVGGHTEAFF. CDR3 coding DNA: TGTGCCAGCAGCCAAGAGGTCGGGGGGCACACTGAAGCTTTCTTT.